This TCR beta chain comes out of a study of blood T cell repertoires in COVID-19. Cohort allocation depended upon clinical history that participants reported. Exposed study participants had met a COVID-19 case within 2 weeks before entry. Deletions cut 6 bases from V and 10 bases from J, with 24 bases between. Germline CDR1 is MGHRA and CDR2 is YSYEKL. CDR3 size: 15 residues. The authors' processing: Reference gene primers were amplified, and this amplification served to estimate nucleated cell counts. Profiled with immunoSEQ multiplex PCR; TCRdb holds only in-frame clones, not every one. That table is the source of V, J and clone size, and D and trimming were worked out from the DNA. The sample lists 250,000 or so clones, over 75% occurring once.

This chain links TRBV4-1 with TRBJ1-1; tentative D call: TRBD1 (5 bases). The material sequenced was PBMCs or T cells enriched from blood (not recorded which). The clonotype comes from a middle-aged woman who had been exposed to COVID-19. CDR3 loop: CASRSTSGALYVAFF. Here the CDR3 DNA reads TGCGCCAGCAGATCCACCTCTGGGGCCTTGTACGTAGCTTTCTTT.